These 13 T cell receptor beta chains were sequenced from one sample in a study of T cell repertoires in cytomegalovirus infection. MiXCR, run by TCRdb on the reads, gives a single entry per CDR3 protein. The table has under 450,000 distinct CDR3 sequences, around a third seen once; the top ten hold roughly 14%. These receptors are not linked to any known antigen. Material: cultured PBMCs, obtained from culture after CMV antigen stimulation. Receptors originate from a human donor in good health (CMV status not recorded). Some clones in this sample may be carry-over from other donors' samples.

In this sample, this clonotype turned up a few times. The chain combines TRBV7-2 with TRBJ2-7; 8 bases map to TRBD1. The CDR3 runs 14 residues. J was trimmed by 2 bases and V by 5 bases; bases with no gene match: 5. Germline CDR1 and CDR2: SGHTA and FQGNSA. The DNA of the CDR3 is TGTGCCAGCAGCGCACCCAGGGGGCCCTACGAGCAGTACTTC. Residues: CASSAPRGPYEQYF.

CDR3 DNA sequence: TGTGCCAGCAGTCGCAGTTTCACAGGGGTACAAGAGACCCAGTACTTC. Protein: CASSRSFTGVQETQYF. The chain recombines TRBV6-5 with TRBJ2-5, with 7 positions matching TRBD1. V gave up 5 bases and J gave up 2 bases; unmatched junction bases: 11. Germline V gene data show CDR1 as MNHEY and CDR2 as SVGAGI. The CDR3 contains 16 residues.

The rearrangement joins TRBV19 to TRBJ2-5; D ambiguous. The V gene lost 0 bases and the J gene lost 5 bases, with 4 bases spanning the gap. The length of the CDR3 is 12 residues. Germline V CDR1 and CDR2: LNHDA, SQIVND (reference sequence). CDR3 coding DNA: TGTGCCAGTAGTATAGACGGCGAGACCCAGTACTTC. It translates to CASSIDGETQYF.

The rearrangement joins TRBV6-1 to TRBJ2-1; 14 nucleotides match TRBD2. The V and J ends lost 3 bases and 13 bases, in that order; junction bases with no gene match: 14. The CDR3 spans 17 residues. CDR1 and CDR2 (germline): MNHNS, SASEGT. CDR3 sequence (DNA): TGTGCCAGCAGTGACATTTCGGGGACTAGCGGGAGCACCCCCCAGTTCTTC. It is translated as CASSDISGTSGSTPQFF.

V usage is TRBV18 and J usage is TRBJ2-1; TRBD2 matches at 7 bases. V shed 3 bases and J 4 bases; nucleotides not matched to a gene: 9. CDR3 size: 16 residues. CDR1 KGHSH and CDR2 LQKENI come from the germline V gene. CDR3 in amino acids: CASSPVVGGSYNEQFF. The CDR3 region has the DNA TGTGCCAGCTCACCTGTGGTTGGCGGGAGTTACAATGAGCAGTTCTTC.

This chain's CDR3 is CSVRSGYTGELFF. As DNA, the CDR3 is TGCAGTGTTCGTAGCGGATACACCGGGGAGCTGTTTTTT. This chain connects TRBV20-1 to TRBJ2-2; D is possibly TRBD2 (6 bases). This CDR3 spans 13 amino acids. In germline, CDR1 is DFQATT, CDR2 SNEGSKA (reference sequence). The V gene lost 7 bases and the J gene lost 3 bases, with 12 bases spanning the gap.

A single count supports this clonotype. V usage is TRBV19 and J usage is TRBJ1-2; no definite D call. The germline V and J ends were trimmed by 5 bases and 0 bases, with 10 bases remaining between them. From germline, CDR1 is LNHDA and CDR2 SQIVND (reference sequence). The CDR3 is 14 residues long. CDR3 sequence: CASSLGISNYGYTF. The CDR3 nucleotides read TGTGCCAGTAGTCTCGGGATCTCTAACTATGGCTACACCTTC.

The chain joins TRBV5-1 to TRBJ2-1, with 9 bases identical to TRBD2. The CDR3 loop spans 20 amino acids. Germline loops: CDR1 SGHRS, CDR2 YFSETQ. J gave up 1 base and V 1 base, and 15 bases lay outside the gene matches. CDR3 in amino acids: CASSLPSVSGSPSSYNEQFF. As DNA, the CDR3 is TGCGCCAGCAGCTTGCCCTCGGTTAGCGGGAGCCCTTCTTCCTACAATGAGCAGTTCTTC.

The rearrangement links TRBV6-1 to TRBJ2-7; D gene unclear. With 2 bases removed from V and 0 bases from J, the gap between germline ends came to 17 bases. Germline assignment: CDR1 MNHNS and CDR2 SASEGT. The CDR3 contains 17 residues. CDR3 amino acids: CASSEIPPDMGSYEQYF. The CDR3, as DNA: TGTGCCAGCAGTGAAATTCCCCCTGACATGGGCTCCTACGAGCAGTACTTC.

This clonotype came up a few times. V is TRBV6-1 and J is TRBJ1-5, with a possible D match to TRBD1 (6 bases). The length of the CDR3 is 18 residues. The V gene lost 6 bases and the J gene lost 0 bases, with 21 bases spanning the gap. Germline values: CDR1 MNHNS, CDR2 SASEGT. As DNA, the CDR3 is TGTGCCAGCAGGACCTCGAACCACAGGGACATTAGCAATCAGCCCCAGCATTTT. Amino acids: CASRTSNHRDISNQPQHF.

To note about this clonotype: One end of the junction fails to match germline, which may point to a read error. The rearrangement joins TRBV4-1 to TRBJ2-5; the D gene is possibly TRBD2 (5 bases). The germline V gene encodes CDR1 MGHRA and CDR2 YSYEKL. The CDR3 runs to 12 residues. For the CDR3, the DNA is TGCGCCAGCAGCCAAGGAATGGAGGCCCAACACTTC. This codes for CASSQGMEAQHF.

This clonotype has more than one count but fewer than ten. The V call is TRBV14, the J call TRBJ1-2; D is uncertain. The CDR3 sequence is 15 residues long. V gave up 0 bases and J gave up 0 bases, with 8 bases separating them. Germline CDR1 SGHDN, CDR2 FVKESK. Here the CDR3 DNA reads TGTGCCAGCAGCCAAGATCTAGGGACTAACTATGGCTACACCTTC. Amino acid sequence: CASSQDLGTNYGYTF.

This clonotype was recorded at least ten times. This sequence joins TRBV7-2 and TRBJ2-2, with 8 nucleotides matching TRBD2. Germline values: CDR1 SGHTA, CDR2 FQGNSA. The CDR3 totals 15 residues. V dropped 6 bases and J dropped 2; count of bases not matched to a gene: 5. Here the CDR3 DNA reads TGTGCCAGCAGGGCAGCGGGAGCTAACACCGGGGAGCTGTTTTTT. Protein product: CASRAAGANTGELFF.